Listed below are T cell receptor beta chains from one sample, sequenced in a study of blood T cell repertoires in COVID-19. TCRdb's table, derived via immunoSEQ multiplex PCR, lists solely in-frame clones and lacks some. The sample consists of around 260,000 clones, roughly nine tenths of them appearing once. The material sequenced was peripheral blood. All receptors come from a man aged 40-49 years who had recovered from COVID-19. CDR3s include the opening cysteine and the closing phenylalanine or tryptophan. A D gene is named only where the DNA matches it firmly. Rows may omit the clone size; those that give it use once, few, many or a size class.

clone_size: few
d_call: .
j_call: TRBJ1-2
v_call: TRBV6-5
cdr3_nt: TGTGCCAGCAGGGTCACCGGGAATCCCTCAGGCTACACCTTC
cdr3_aa: CASRVTGNPSGYTF

clone_size: few
d_call: TRBD1
j_call: TRBJ2-3
v_call: TRBV19
cdr3_nt: TGTGCCAGTAGTAACTGGGACAGGGAGGGGGTAGCTACGCAGTATTTT
cdr3_aa: CASSNWDREGVATQYF

clone_size: .
d_call: .
j_call: TRBJ1-1
v_call: TRBV6-4
cdr3_nt: TGTGCCAGCAGGAAGGAGGGGAACACTGAAGCTTTCTTT
cdr3_aa: CASRKEGNTEAFF

clone_size: once
d_call: TRBD2
j_call: TRBJ2-5
v_call: TRBV5-4
cdr3_nt: TGTGCCAGCAGCCCCTCGGGGGGGTTATTCGAGACCCAGTACTTC
cdr3_aa: CASSPSGGLFETQYF

clone_size: .
d_call: TRBD1
j_call: TRBJ2-7
v_call: TRBV7-8
cdr3_nt: TGTGCCAGCAGCTTAGGAACAGGGGGCCAGGTTATGGGTGTCGAGCAGTACTTC
cdr3_aa: CASSLGTGGQVMGVEQYF

clone_size: .
d_call: .
j_call: TRBJ1-5
v_call: TRBV27
cdr3_nt: TGTGCCAGCAGTTTAATCGGGAACAATCAGCCCCAGCATTTT
cdr3_aa: CASSLIGNNQPQHF

clone_size: .
d_call: .
j_call: TRBJ2-7
v_call: TRBV12-3/TRBV12-4
cdr3_nt: TGTGCCAGCAACAGGATCTCCTACGAGCAGTACTTC
cdr3_aa: CASNRISYEQYF

clone_size: .
d_call: .
j_call: TRBJ1-5
v_call: TRBV9
cdr3_nt: TGTGCCAGCGGTCCCACAGGGCATCAGCCCCAGCATTTT
cdr3_aa: CASGPTGHQPQHF

clone_size: .
d_call: TRBD2
j_call: TRBJ2-6
v_call: TRBV6-5
cdr3_nt: TGTGCCAGCAAGGGAGGGACCGGGGCCAACGTCCTGACTTTC
cdr3_aa: CASKGGTGANVLTF

clone_size: few
d_call: .
j_call: TRBJ2-7
v_call: TRBV21-1
cdr3_nt: TGTGCCAGCAGCAAAGCGCGTCGGGGGGAGATCAGTGGAGAGCAGTACTTC
cdr3_aa: CASSKARRGEISGEQYF

clone_size: .
d_call: .
j_call: TRBJ2-7
v_call: TRBV10-3
cdr3_nt: TGTGCCATCAGTGAGTCCTTGCGGGCCTTCCCCTACGAGCAGTACTTC
cdr3_aa: CAISESLRAFPYEQYF

clone_size: .
d_call: .
j_call: TRBJ1-2
v_call: TRBV2
cdr3_nt: TGTGCCAGCCCATCACAGGGACGCTATGGCTACACCTTC
cdr3_aa: CASPSQGRYGYTF

clone_size: .
d_call: TRBD1
j_call: TRBJ2-7
v_call: TRBV5-1
cdr3_nt: TGCGCCAGCAGCAACGGACAGGGCTCCTACGAGCAGTACTTC
cdr3_aa: CASSNGQGSYEQYF

clone_size: .
d_call: TRBD2
j_call: TRBJ2-3
v_call: TRBV7-7
cdr3_nt: TGTGCCAGCAGCTCCGGGGGGGGGCCAGATACGCAGTATTTT
cdr3_aa: CASSSGGGPDTQYF

clone_size: .
d_call: .
j_call: TRBJ1-2
v_call: TRBV27
cdr3_nt: TGTGCCAGCAGCACTCACGCGAGCTATGGCTACACCTTC
cdr3_aa: CASSTHASYGYTF

clone_size: .
d_call: .
j_call: TRBJ1-5
v_call: TRBV19
cdr3_nt: TGTGCCAGTAGTACAGGGTCGGTCAATCAGCCCCAGCATTTT
cdr3_aa: CASSTGSVNQPQHF

clone_size: .
d_call: .
j_call: TRBJ2-1
v_call: TRBV7-9
cdr3_nt: TGTGCCAGCAGCCCACGGGCGGGGAGCTCCTACAATGAGCAGTTCTTC
cdr3_aa: CASSPRAGSSYNEQFF

clone_size: .
d_call: TRBD1
j_call: TRBJ2-2
v_call: TRBV27
cdr3_nt: TGTGCCAGCAGTTTAAACAGGGCGCAGGACAGGAAGGTCGGGGAGCTGTTTTTT
cdr3_aa: CASSLNRAQDRKVGELFF

clone_size: once
d_call: .
j_call: TRBJ2-1
v_call: TRBV19
cdr3_nt: TGTGCCAGTAGTTTATTCAATGAGCAGTTCTTC
cdr3_aa: CASSLFNEQFF

clone_size: .
d_call: TRBD2
j_call: TRBJ2-7
v_call: TRBV6-6
cdr3_nt: TGTGCCAGCAGTCCACGGACTAGGGAATACGAGCAGTACTTC
cdr3_aa: CASSPRTREYEQYF

clone_size: .
d_call: TRBD2
j_call: TRBJ2-1
v_call: TRBV5-6
cdr3_nt: TGTGCCAGCAGGACGAGGGCGGGGGGCTACAATGAGCAGTTCTTC
cdr3_aa: CASRTRAGGYNEQFF

clone_size: .
d_call: .
j_call: TRBJ1-2
v_call: TRBV9
cdr3_nt: TGTGCCAGCAGCCCCTCTTTCCTGGCAGGCAGTTTCAATGGCTACACCTTC
cdr3_aa: CASSPSFLAGSFNGYTF

clone_size: .
d_call: .
j_call: TRBJ2-7
v_call: TRBV4-3
cdr3_nt: TGCGCCAGCAGCCAAGATTACGCCCACAGGGCCCCCTACGAGCAGTACTTC
cdr3_aa: CASSQDYAHRAPYEQYF